The sequence of this T cell receptor (beta chain) was determined in a study of response to subunit inactivated influenza vaccine. TCRdb used MiXCR to reprocess the RT-PCR reads, holding one entry per CDR3 protein. The sample includes 500,000 or so distinct CDR3 sequences, 16% seen only once; the top ten take 3% to 3.5%. The length of the CDR3 is 16 residues. The V end was cut by 4 bases, the J end by 7 bases, with 17 bases between. Per the germline V gene, CDR1 is SNHLY and CDR2 is FYNNEI. Overall study findings and caveats: Authors suggested each seasonal influenza vaccination recruits few new T cells.

On this clonotype: What it binds is not known.

The source material was CD4+ T cells sorted from PBMCs, sampled about 23 months after vaccination. The rearrangement uses TRBV2 and TRBJ1-6; tentatively, D is TRBD1 (5 bases). The receptor was isolated from a man aged 50 to 75 who received an inactivated influenza vaccine. The CDR3 here is CASSGFGQGLNSPLHF. The DNA for the CDR3 is TGTGCCAGCAGTGGTTTCGGGCAGGGACTGAATTCACCCCTCCACTTT.